The 5 T cell receptor beta chains below were found in one sample sequenced in a study of CD8+CD57+ T cells in acquired aplastic anemia. Sequencing was done on patients that had shown CD8+CD57+ cell expansion by flow cytometry. Genomic DNA constituted the template upon which TCR beta VDJ and CDR3 profiling was performed. TCRdb redid the calling of the reads with MiXCR, one entry per CDR3 protein. The repertoire includes roughly 160,000 distinct CDR3 sequences, roughly two thirds of them detected once, and 35% to 60% sits in the top ten. Sequencing was carried out using sorted CD4+, CD8+, or CD8+CD57+ T cells (not recorded which) from PBMCs. The source is a human donor with aplastic anemia.

This clonotype was seen a handful of times. This chain links TRBV6-1 with TRBJ1-6, with 7 bases lining up with TRBD1. The CDR3 is 15 residues long. The V gene end was trimmed by 6 bases and the J gene end by 6 bases; junction bases not matched to a gene: 8. Per the germline V gene, CDR1 is MNHNS and CDR2 is SASEGT. In DNA form, the CDR3 reads TGTGCCAGCAGACTTTACAGGGGCGCTAATTCACCCCTCCACTTT. Amino acids: CASRLYRGANSPLHF.

The chain uses TRBV9 and TRBJ2-1; no firm D call. CDR1 is SGDLS and CDR2 is YYNGEE in the germline V gene. CDR3 length: 13 residues. The germline V and J ends were trimmed by 4 bases and 7 bases, with 12 bases remaining between them. DNA of the CDR3: TGTGCCAGCAGCCAACCTTTCGGGAATGAGCAGTTCTTC. It encodes CASSQPFGNEQFF.

This chain uses TRBV12-3 or TRBV12-4 with TRBJ2-3; D not resolved. This CDR3 contains 13 residues. V was cut by 3 bases and J by 0 bases, with 4 bases left in between. The CDR3 bases are TGTGCCAGCAGTTTTGGGAGCACAGATACGCAGTATTTT. Its translation: CASSFGSTDTQYF.

In its sample, this clonotype was seen once. The chain couples TRBV24-1 to TRBJ2-5, with D perhaps matching TRBD2 (5 bases). Germline values: CDR1 KGHDR, CDR2 SFDVKD. The CDR3 is made up of 16 amino acids. Trimming cost V 4 bases and J 6 bases, with 20 bases left between them. For the CDR3, the DNA is TGTGCCACCAGTGACCAAACCGACACGACGGGAAAGACCCAGTACTTC. It codes for CATSDQTDTTGKTQYF.

The chain uses TRBV20-1 and TRBJ2-1; weak D call: TRBD2 (6 bases). The CDR3 length is 21 residues. V was shortened by 5 bases and J by 4 bases, with 36 bases between the two germline ends. CDR1 is DFQATT and CDR2 is SNEGSKA in the germline V gene (reference sequence). The CDR3 bases are TGCAGTGCTCCGCACCGGGACTCTAGGATTAGGGATACCCTACTTTACAATGAGCAGTTCTTC. It encodes CSAPHRDSRIRDTLLYNEQFF.